Listed below are T cell receptor beta chains from one sample, sequenced in a study of blood T cell repertoires in COVID-19. Clones were read by immunoSEQ multiplex PCR, and TCRdb kept only the in-frame ones, dropping some. The sample holds 250,000 to 350,000 clones, around 87% seen once. The specimen was PBMCs or T cells enriched from blood (not recorded which). The receptors originated from a woman in her twenties or thirties who had recovered from COVID-19. Both conserved end residues are part of each CDR3. The D gene is left open where the match is weak. The size field is filled for only some rows; it gives once, few, many or a size class.

len,d_gene,abundance,v_gene,j_gene,CDR3nt,CDR3aa
16,TRBD1,.,TRBV4-1,TRBJ1-1,TGCGCCAGCAGCCACCCTTTGGGACAGGGTGGAACTGAAGCTTTCTTT,CASSHPLGQGGTEAFF
15,.,.,TRBV27,TRBJ2-3,TGTGCCAGCACCCTGGGGTCCACCCGGGGAGGTACGCAGTATTTT,CASTLGSTRGGTQYF
15,.,.,TRBV19,TRBJ1-2,TGTGCCAGTAGTATAATAGGAGGACCTGGGTATGGCTACACCTTC,CASSIIGGPGYGYTF
18,.,once,TRBV18,TRBJ2-6,TGTGCCAGCTCACCACCGGGATTTGGGAGCTCTGGGGCCAACGTCCTGACTTTC,CASSPPGFGSSGANVLTF
15,TRBD1,.,TRBV6-2/TRBV6-3,TRBJ2-7,TGTGCCAGCAGTTACTTTGGACAGGGAATCTACGAGCAGTACTTC,CASSYFGQGIYEQYF
17,TRBD1,.,TRBV10-3,TRBJ2-3,TGTGCCATCAGCCCGACCGGAGACAGGGGGCGAAGAGATACGCAGTATTTT,CAISPTGDRGRRDTQYF
14,.,.,TRBV7-9,TRBJ1-2,TGTGCCAGCAGCCCGCGTGTGGAGGGTTACGGCTACACCTTC,CASSPRVEGYGYTF
15,.,.,TRBV6-4,TRBJ2-3,TGTGCCAGCAGTGTCGACCCGAATCGGGCAGATACGCAGTATTTT,CASSVDPNRADTQYF
16,TRBD2,once,TRBV5-1,TRBJ2-7,TGCGCCAGCAGTCAAGCGTCTAGCGGGGCCACCTACGAGCAGTACTTC,CASSQASSGATYEQYF
13,.,.,TRBV24-1,TRBJ1-2,TGTGCCACCAGTGATTCAGGGGCAGGTGGCTACACCTTC,CATSDSGAGGYTF
13,.,once,TRBV18,TRBJ2-2,TGTGCCAGCTCTCAACGACAGACCCGGGAGCTGTTTTTT,CASSQRQTRELFF
13,.,.,TRBV5-4,TRBJ1-1,TGTGCCAGCAGCAGAGACATGGCCACTGAAGCTTTCTTT,CASSRDMATEAFF
12,.,.,TRBV30,TRBJ1-2,TGTGCCTGGAATCTCGGGATCGGAGGCTACACCTTC,CAWNLGIGGYTF
10,.,.,TRBV20-1,TRBJ1-2,TGCAGTGCTGGCAGGGATGGCTACACCTTC,CSAGRDGYTF
16,.,.,TRBV28,TRBJ1-4,TGTGCCAGCAGTTTTGGGGGCGCGGGTGGGGATGAAAAACTGTTTTTT,CASSFGGAGGDEKLFF
13,.,few,TRBV6-5,TRBJ1-1,TGTGCCAGCAGGCGGAGCAAGAACACTGAAGCTTTCTTT,CASRRSKNTEAFF
17,.,.,TRBV7-8,TRBJ1-1,TGTGCCAGCAGCTTAGTGGGTGGTGACAGCTCAAACACTGAAGCTTTCTTT,CASSLVGGDSSNTEAFF
13,.,.,TRBV7-3,TRBJ1-1,TGTGCCAGCAGCTATTCACAGAACACTGAAGCTTTCTTT,CASSYSQNTEAFF
17,.,.,TRBV7-2,TRBJ1-1,TGTGCCAGCAGCTTAGGTGGGGCGGGAGTTGTGGGCACTGAAGCTTTCTTT,CASSLGGAGVVGTEAFF
15,.,.,TRBV3-1/TRBV3-2,TRBJ1-2,TGTGCCAGCAGCCAAGTACCAGTTCAAGGGGATGGCTACACCTTC,CASSQVPVQGDGYTF
13,TRBD1,.,TRBV10-3,TRBJ2-7,TGTGCCATCAGTGGGACAGGGGGATACGAGCAGTACTTC,CAISGTGGYEQYF
15,.,.,TRBV19,TRBJ2-3,TGTGCCAGTAGTATACGGTGGGGCTCGACAGATACGCAGTATTTT,CASSIRWGSTDTQYF
14,TRBD1,.,TRBV6-5,TRBJ1-2,TGTGCCGGTCGTCAGGGACAGGGATTGTATGGCTACACCTTC,CAGRQGQGLYGYTF
14,.,.,TRBV10-3,TRBJ2-3,TGTGCCATCAGTGGAGACAGGTATACAGATACGCAGTATTTT,CAISGDRYTDTQYF
13,.,.,TRBV10-3,TRBJ1-1,TGTGCCATCAGGGGGGAGCGGGCCACTGAAGCTTTCTTT,CAIRGERATEAFF
15,TRBD1,.,TRBV19,TRBJ1-4,TGTGCCAGTAGTGCCCCCACAGGGGCGAATGAAAAACTGTTTTTT,CASSAPTGANEKLFF
13,.,.,TRBV15,TRBJ1-6,TGTGCCACCAGTTTGCAGCGTAATTCACCCCTCCACTTT,CATSLQRNSPLHF
17,TRBD1,.,TRBV9,TRBJ2-7,TGTGCCAGCAGCCCTCACTGGGGACAGGGAAGCTCCTACGAGCAGTACTTC,CASSPHWGQGSSYEQYF
14,.,few,TRBV28,TRBJ1-4,TGTGCCAGCAGTTTATGGGGAGGTTCTGAAAAACTGTTTTTT,CASSLWGGSEKLFF
15,.,.,TRBV7-2,TRBJ2-3,TGTGCCAGCAGCCTGGGGCTCGCGCCCCCAGATACGCAGTATTTT,CASSLGLAPPDTQYF
13,.,.,TRBV9,TRBJ1-2,TGTGCCAGCTCGTGGGGGCAGGATTATGGCTACACCTTC,CASSWGQDYGYTF
11,.,.,TRBV29-1,TRBJ2-1,TGCAGCGTTGCAGGGTCCAATGAGCAGTTCTTC,CSVAGSNEQFF
16,.,.,TRBV10-3,TRBJ2-3,TGTGCCATCAGTCTCTCGGGTGCCTCTAGCACAGATACGCAGTATTTT,CAISLSGASSTDTQYF
13,TRBD2,.,TRBV6-5,TRBJ2-7,TGTGCCAGCAGGCCCCGGGGGGGCGGCGAGCAGTACTTC,CASRPRGGGEQYF
13,.,many,TRBV2,TRBJ1-1,TGTGCCAAAACCCGGGGGGGAGACACTGAAGCTTTCTTT,CAKTRGGDTEAFF